This record concerns one TCR beta chain sequence. What it binds is unknown. After removal of 6 bases from V and 0 bases from J, the junction contained 7 bases not matched to a gene. CDR1 and CDR2 from the germline V gene are MGHDK and SYGVNS. The CDR3 sequence is 15 residues long. These data belong to a study of cytomegalovirus exposure and HLA in healthy donors. Study at large: In a previous analysis, some 110 million unique TCR beta sequences were found from 150 million to 200 million T cells. Whole-study findings and limits: What a later analysis showed was that several of the most significant clusters appeared linked to common viral pathogens.

PCR employed 60 Vbeta and 13 Jbeta primers. Repertoires were generated with immunoSEQ multiplex PCR, while TCRdb's copy carries only in-frame clones and drops some. The sample lists about 96,000 clones, about four fifths seen once, with around 3% in the top ten. The J gene is TRBJ1-1, the V gene TRBV25-1; TRBD1 matches 7 bases. The TCR sequence derives from a female donor in good health and CMV-seropositive. The sequenced sample consisted of PBMCs. CDR3 nucleotide sequence: TGTGCCAGCAGCCGGGACAGACCTATGAACACTGAAGCTTTCTTT. It yields the protein CASSRDRPMNTEAFF.